Here is one T cell receptor beta chain with its context. The CDR3 loop spans 12 amino acids. Trimming removed 1 base at V and 11 bases at J, with 12 bases between. Looked up from germline, CDR1 is SGHVS and CDR2 is FQNEAQ. TCRdb keeps only in-frame clones here, not all; method: immunoSEQ multiplex PCR. The sample comprises about 1 million clones, 65% to 75% of which are singletons, and around 1.5% rests with the top ten. The sample is drawn from a study of shared clonotypes between healthy human individuals. The clonotype comes from a man aged 18 to 35 in good health. V gene TRBV7-8 combines with J gene TRBJ2-7; maybe TRBD2 (5 bases). The sequenced sample was memory CD4+ T cells sorted from blood. Subset indicated: CD45RA-negative fraction. The CDR3 DNA follows: TGTGCCAGCAGCTTAGGAGAGGGCTCGAAGTACTTC. Protein: CASSLGEGSKYF.